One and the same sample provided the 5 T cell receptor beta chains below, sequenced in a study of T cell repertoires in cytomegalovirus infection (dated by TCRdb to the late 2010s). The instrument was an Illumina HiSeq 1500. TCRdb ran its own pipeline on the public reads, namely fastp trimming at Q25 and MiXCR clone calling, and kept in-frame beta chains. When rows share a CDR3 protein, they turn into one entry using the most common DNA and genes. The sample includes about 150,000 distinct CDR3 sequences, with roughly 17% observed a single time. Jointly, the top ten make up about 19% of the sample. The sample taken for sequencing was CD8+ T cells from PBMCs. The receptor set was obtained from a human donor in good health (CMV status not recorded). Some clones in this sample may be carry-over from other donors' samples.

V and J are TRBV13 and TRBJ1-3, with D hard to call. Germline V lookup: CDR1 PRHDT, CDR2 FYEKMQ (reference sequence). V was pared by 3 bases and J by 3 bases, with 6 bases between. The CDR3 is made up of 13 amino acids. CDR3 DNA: TGTGCCAGCAGCTTGAGTGATGGAAACACCATATATTTT. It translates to CASSLSDGNTIYF.

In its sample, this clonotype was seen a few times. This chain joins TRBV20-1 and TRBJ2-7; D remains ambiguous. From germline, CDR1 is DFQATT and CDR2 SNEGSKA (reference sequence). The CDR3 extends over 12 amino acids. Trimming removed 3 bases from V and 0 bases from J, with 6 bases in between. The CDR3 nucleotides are TGCAGTGCTAGCGACAACTCCTACGAGCAGTACTTC. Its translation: CSASDNSYEQYF.

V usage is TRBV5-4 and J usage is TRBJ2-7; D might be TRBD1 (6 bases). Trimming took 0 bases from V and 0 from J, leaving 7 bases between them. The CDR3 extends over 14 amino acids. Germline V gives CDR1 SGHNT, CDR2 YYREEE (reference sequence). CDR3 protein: CASSLGDTSYEQYF. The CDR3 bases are TGTGCCAGCAGCTTGGGGGACACCTCCTACGAGCAGTACTTC. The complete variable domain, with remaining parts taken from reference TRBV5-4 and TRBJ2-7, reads ETGVTQSPTHLIKTRGQQVTLRCSSQSGHNTVSWYQQALGQGPQFIFQYYREEENGRGNFPPRFSGLQFPNYSSELNVNALELDDSALYLCASSLGDTSYEQYFGPGTRLTVT.

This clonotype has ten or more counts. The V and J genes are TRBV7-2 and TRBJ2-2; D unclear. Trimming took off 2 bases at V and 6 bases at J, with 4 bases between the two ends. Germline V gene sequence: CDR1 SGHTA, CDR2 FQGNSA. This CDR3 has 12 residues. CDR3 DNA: TGTGCCAGCAGCTTAAGCGCCGGGGAGCTGTTTTTT. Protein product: CASSLSAGELFF.

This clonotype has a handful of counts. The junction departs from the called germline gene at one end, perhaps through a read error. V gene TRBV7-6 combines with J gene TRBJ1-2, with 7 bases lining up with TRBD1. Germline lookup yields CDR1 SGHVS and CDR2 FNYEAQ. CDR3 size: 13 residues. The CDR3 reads CASSLAPGTDFAF. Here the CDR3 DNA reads TGTGCCAGCAGCTTAGCGCCTGGGACAGACTTCGCCTTC.